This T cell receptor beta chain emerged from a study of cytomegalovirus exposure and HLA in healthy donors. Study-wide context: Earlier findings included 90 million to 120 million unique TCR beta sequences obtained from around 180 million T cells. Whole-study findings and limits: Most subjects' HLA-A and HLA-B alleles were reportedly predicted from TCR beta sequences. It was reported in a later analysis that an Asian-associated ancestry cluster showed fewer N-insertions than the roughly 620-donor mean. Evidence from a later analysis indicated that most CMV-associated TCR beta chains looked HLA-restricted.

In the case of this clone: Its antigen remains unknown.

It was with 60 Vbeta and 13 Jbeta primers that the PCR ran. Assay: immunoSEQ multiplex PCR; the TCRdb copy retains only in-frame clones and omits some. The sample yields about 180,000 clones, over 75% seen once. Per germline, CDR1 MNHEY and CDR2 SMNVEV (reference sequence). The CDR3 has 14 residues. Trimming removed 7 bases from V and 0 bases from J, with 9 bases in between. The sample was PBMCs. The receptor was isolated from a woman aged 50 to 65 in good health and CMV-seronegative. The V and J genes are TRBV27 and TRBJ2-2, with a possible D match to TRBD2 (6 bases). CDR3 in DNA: TGTGCCAGCAAGGCGGGACCGAACACCGGGGAGCTGTTTTTT. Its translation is CASKAGPNTGELFF.